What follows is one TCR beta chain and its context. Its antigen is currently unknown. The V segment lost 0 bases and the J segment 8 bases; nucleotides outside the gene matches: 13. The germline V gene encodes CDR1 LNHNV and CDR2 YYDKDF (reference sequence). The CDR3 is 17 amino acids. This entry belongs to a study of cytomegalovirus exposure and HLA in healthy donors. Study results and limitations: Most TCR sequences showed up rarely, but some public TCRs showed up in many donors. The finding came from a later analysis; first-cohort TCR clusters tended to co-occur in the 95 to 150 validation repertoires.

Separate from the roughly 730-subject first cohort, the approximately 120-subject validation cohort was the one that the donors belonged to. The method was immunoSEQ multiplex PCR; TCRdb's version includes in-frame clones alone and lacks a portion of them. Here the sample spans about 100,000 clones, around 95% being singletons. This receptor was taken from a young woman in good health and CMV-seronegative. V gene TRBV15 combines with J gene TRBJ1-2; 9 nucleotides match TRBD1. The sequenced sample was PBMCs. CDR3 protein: CATSRDRGQGGQGGYTF. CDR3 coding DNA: TGTGCCACCAGCAGAGATCGGGGACAGGGTGGCCAGGGGGGCTACACCTTC.